These 20 T cell receptor beta chains were all obtained from the same sample, sequenced in a study of long-term antiretroviral therapy in people with HIV. The authors ran the immunoSEQ assay, v3.0, at survey level. Method: immunoSEQ multiplex PCR; TCRdb's copy keeps in-frame clones and lacks some. The sample holds tens of thousands of clones; 87% are singletons and the top ten take approximately 0.93%. This specimen consisted of unsorted PBMCs, obtained 2 years after starting antiretroviral therapy. Receptors were obtained from a man in his fifties with HIV.

The chain couples TRBV7-2 to TRBJ1-6; D gene uncertain. Germline CDR1 reads SGHTA; CDR2 reads FQGNSA. Trimming pared 1 base from V and 7 bases from J, leaving 2 bases between. The CDR3 has 12 residues. The CDR3: CASSLVNSPLHF. CDR3 coding DNA: TGTGCCAGCAGCTTAGTAAATTCACCCCTCCACTTT.

The rearrangement joins TRBV27 to TRBJ1-2, with D tentatively TRBD1 (5 bases). Trimming stripped 2 bases from V and 8 bases from J, with 12 bases between. The CDR3 is 13 residues long. Germline V lookup: CDR1 MNHEY, CDR2 SMNVEV (reference sequence). The CDR3 reads CASSLNMGGGYTF. In DNA form, the CDR3 reads TGTGCCAGCAGTTTAAATATGGGGGGGGGCTACACCTTC.

This sequence joins TRBV5-4 and TRBJ1-3; tentatively, D is TRBD1 (5 bases). Trimming shortened V by 5 bases and J by 4 bases, and 13 bases separated the two germline ends. From germline, CDR1 is SGHNT and CDR2 YYREEE (reference sequence). The CDR3 contains 14 residues. The CDR3 is CASSLGGKGNTIYF. The CDR3 DNA reads as TGTGCCAGCAGTCTCGGGGGGAAAGGAAACACCATATATTTT. The variable domain in full, with the rest retrieved from reference TRBV5-4 and TRBJ1-3, is ETGVTQSPTHLIKTRGQQVTLRCSSQSGHNTVSWYQQALGQGPQFIFQYYREEENGRGNFPPRFSGLQFPNYSSELNVNALELDDSALYLCASSLGGKGNTIYFGEGSWLTVV.

This clone was seen a few times. V gene TRBV6-1 combines with J gene TRBJ1-6; D possibly corresponds to TRBD1 (6 bases). The CDR3 sequence is 14 residues long. Trimming stripped 1 base from V and 10 bases from J, with 11 bases between. Germline loops: CDR1 MNHNS, CDR2 SASEGT. This chain's CDR3 is CASSEETGRSPLHF. The CDR3 region has the DNA TGTGCCAGCAGTGAAGAAACAGGGAGATCACCCCTCCACTTT.

The chain couples TRBV28 to TRBJ1-5, with D unclear. Germline V gene sequence: CDR1 MDHEN, CDR2 SYDVKM. V was shortened by 4 bases and J by 10 bases, with 11 bases between the two germline ends. The CDR3 has 12 residues. DNA for the CDR3: TGTGCCAGCAGTTCAGGAAGTGGCCCCCAGCATTTT. Translation gives CASSSGSGPQHF.

This rearrangement joins TRBV2 to TRBJ1-2; TRBD1 is a possible D gene (5 bases). V lost 6 bases to trimming and J lost 0 bases, with 17 bases between them. Looked up from germline, CDR1 is SNHLY and CDR2 is FYNNEI. The CDR3 runs to 16 residues. CDR3 amino acids: CASRVTDAFSNYGYTF. DNA for the CDR3: TGTGCCAGCAGAGTGACAGACGCCTTTTCTAACTATGGCTACACCTTC.

The chain couples TRBV6-5 to TRBJ1-1, with D perhaps matching TRBD1 (5 bases). The CDR3 runs to 15 residues. CDR1 and CDR2 from the germline V gene are MNHEY and SVGAGI. Trimming removed 0 bases from V and 4 bases from J, with 12 bases in between. The CDR3 sequence: CASSYSNQGGTEAFF. The CDR3 DNA reads as TGTGCCAGCAGTTACTCGAATCAGGGAGGCACTGAAGCTTTCTTT.

This clone was seen a few times. This chain joins TRBV4-1 and TRBJ1-5, with D possibly TRBD1 on 5 matching bases. Germline V gives CDR1 MGHRA, CDR2 YSYEKL. The CDR3 has 16 residues. V was trimmed by 0 bases and J by 2 bases, leaving 11 bases between them. The DNA of the CDR3 is TGCGCCAGCAGCCAAGATGGGGGAATCGGCAATCAGCCCCAGCATTTT. This encodes CASSQDGGIGNQPQHF.

The rearrangement links TRBV11-2 to TRBJ2-1; no definite D call. The germline gives CDR1 SGHAT, CDR2 FQNNGV. Trimming pared 4 bases from V and 5 bases from J, leaving 6 bases between. CDR3 size: 12 residues. CDR3 nucleotides: TGTGCCAGCAGCTCTCAAGACAATGAGCAGTTCTTC. As protein: CASSSQDNEQFF.

J is TRBJ2-3 and V is TRBV11-2, with 9 bases fitting TRBD2. In germline, CDR1 is SGHAT, CDR2 FQNNGV. There are 15 residues in the CDR3. Trimming took 6 bases from V and 9 from J; bases not matched to a gene: 13. The CDR3 protein is CASREGLAGTWTQYF. The CDR3 nucleotides are TGTGCCAGCAGGGAGGGGCTAGCGGGGACCTGGACGCAGTATTTT.

This chain joins TRBV5-1 and TRBJ2-7, with TRBD1 as a possible D gene (6 bases). V was cut by 2 bases and J by 0 bases, with 9 bases left in between. Germline CDR1 and CDR2: SGHRS and YFSETQ. This CDR3 comprises 14 residues. The CDR3 region is CASSFGGLSYEQYF. The CDR3 bases are TGCGCCAGCAGCTTTGGGGGCCTCTCCTACGAGCAGTACTTC. Based on the CDR3 plus reference TRBV5-1 and TRBJ2-7, the full variable domain is KAGVTQTPRYLIKTRGQQVTLSCSPISGHRSVSWYQQTPGQGLQFLFEYFSETQRNKGNFPGRFSGRQFSNSRSEMNVSTLELGDSALYLCASSFGGLSYEQYFGPGTRLTVT.

This clone has only one observation. The genes are TRBV16 and TRBJ2-1, with D possibly being TRBD2 (6 bases). Trimming removed 0 bases at V and 2 bases at J, with 11 bases between. Germline loops: CDR1 KGHSY, CDR2 FQNENV. The length of the CDR3 is 16 residues. In DNA form, the CDR3 reads TGTGCCAGCAGCCAATCGGGGACTTACCCCTACAATGAGCAGTTCTTC. Translation: CASSQSGTYPYNEQFF.

V and J are TRBV7-2 and TRBJ2-3; D not certain. There are 15 residues in the CDR3. V lost 4 bases and J 3 bases, leaving 14 bases between the germline ends. CDR1 is SGHTA and CDR2 is FQGNSA in the germline V gene. CDR3 coding DNA: TGTGCCAGCAGCTCCCCGACTGGAATTACAGATACGCAGTATTTT. It encodes CASSSPTGITDTQYF. Together with reference TRBV7-2 and TRBJ2-3, the CDR3 gives the full variable domain: GAGVSQSPSNKVTEKGKDVELRCDPISGHTALYWYRQSLGQGLEFLIYFQGNSAPDKSGLPSDRFSAERTGGSVSTLTIQRTQQEDSAVYLCASSSPTGITDTQYFGPGTRLTVL.

This sequence joins TRBV4-3 and TRBJ2-2, with D unclear. CDR3 length equals 12 residues. CDR1 is LGHNA and CDR2 is YSLEER in the germline V gene. Trimming cost V 4 bases and J 6 bases, with 6 bases left between them. CDR3 coding DNA: TGCGCCAGCAGCCCTGATTCCGGGGAGCTGTTTTTT. This encodes CASSPDSGELFF.

The rearrangement uses TRBV11-3 and TRBJ2-1; D is unresolved. Between the trimmed V and J ends, which lost 4 bases and 10 bases, there was a span of 23 bases. The CDR3 is 16 amino acids. Germline V gene lookup returns CDR1 SGHNT and CDR2 YENEEA. CDR3 amino acids: CASSSQDRAYGREQFF. The CDR3 DNA sequence: TGTGCCAGCAGCTCCCAGGATAGAGCCTATGGACGAGAGCAGTTCTTC.

The chain carries TRBV15 and TRBJ2-1; TRBD2 aligns across 8 bases. Germline-derived CDR1 and CDR2 are LNHNV and YYDKDF (reference sequence). The ends lost 1 base at V and 4 bases at J; junction bases unmatched: 3. The CDR3 extends over 15 amino acids. The CDR3 DNA reads TGTGCCACCAGCAGAGGCGGGGGGAGGTACAATGAGCAGTTCTTC. This encodes CATSRGGGRYNEQFF.

V usage is TRBV28 and J usage is TRBJ1-5; 11 nucleotides agree with TRBD1. Per germline, CDR1 MDHEN and CDR2 SYDVKM. V gave up 5 bases and J gave up 6 bases; unmatched junction bases: 9. The CDR3 extends over 16 amino acids. CDR3 coding DNA: TGTGCCAGCAGTCAACCCCGGACAGGGGGCCTTCAGCCCCAGCATTTT. It yields the protein CASSQPRTGGLQPQHF.

This chain joins TRBV29-1 and TRBJ2-7, with TRBD1 identical over 9 bases. Germline CDR1 and CDR2: SQVTM and ANQGSEA. The CDR3 totals 12 residues. With V trimmed by 3 bases and J by 9 bases, 6 bases remained unmatched. CDR3 in DNA: TGCAGCGTTGAGGGGACAGGGTTTTTGCAGTACTTC. It specifies CSVEGTGFLQYF.

This clone has just one count. The V and J genes are TRBV19 and TRBJ1-5; TRBD1 matches 8 bases. With V trimmed by 5 bases and J by 6 bases, 9 bases remained unmatched. CDR1 and CDR2 (germline): LNHDA, SQIVND (reference sequence). The CDR3 runs to 15 residues. The CDR3 loop is CASSGYGQGSQPQHF. The CDR3 DNA reads as TGTGCCAGTAGTGGATACGGACAGGGTTCTCAGCCCCAGCATTTT.

The genes are TRBV29-1 and TRBJ1-2, with D hard to call. V gave up 4 bases and J gave up 5 bases, with 14 bases separating them. Germline V gene lookup returns CDR1 SQVTM and CDR2 ANQGSEA. There are 13 residues in the CDR3. The CDR3 region has the DNA TGCAGCGTTGGGGAACAGAGAGCTTATGGCTACACCTTC. It codes for CSVGEQRAYGYTF.